The 8 T cell receptor beta chains listed next were all sequenced from one sample in a study of T cell clonotyping in hematopoietic cell transplantation. Method: immunoSEQ multiplex PCR; TCRdb's copy keeps in-frame clones and lacks some. The sample lists 10,000 or so clones, approximately 80% seen once, with about 8.7% in the top ten. The specimen comprised PBMCs, sampled 30 days after allogeneic stem cell transplant. The receptors shown here come from a female patient in her 40s who had an allogeneic stem cell transplant from a related donor, so T cells may come from the graft donor. Some clones in this sample may be carry-over from other donors' samples.

This clone was seen more than once but under ten times. The chain combines TRBV4-2 with TRBJ1-1; D uncertain. The CDR3 runs to 13 residues. CDR1 LGHNA and CDR2 YNFKEQ come from the germline V gene. Trimming took off 6 bases at V and 1 base at J, with 9 bases between the two ends. In DNA, the CDR3 is TGTGCCAGCAGAACAGCAGGGAACACTGAAGCTTTCTTT. The encoded protein is CASRTAGNTEAFF.

The V gene is TRBV18, the J gene TRBJ1-3; D gene ambiguous. In germline, CDR1 is KGHSH, CDR2 LQKENI. CDR3 size: 13 residues. Trimming took 6 bases from V and 4 from J, leaving 10 bases between them. The CDR3 coding sequence is TGTGCCAGCTCTTCGGACTTCGGAAACACCATATATTTT. Translation gives CASSSDFGNTIYF. Filled out from reference TRBV18 and TRBJ1-3, the complete variable domain reads NAGVMQNPRHLVRRRGQEARLRCSPMKGHSHVYWYRQLPEEGLKFMVYLQKENIIDESGMPKERFSAEFPKEGPSILRIQQVVRGDSAAYFCASSSDFGNTIYFGEGSWLTVV.

This clone was detected only a few times. This chain joins TRBV7-6 and TRBJ1-1; TRBD1 is a possible D gene (5 bases). Trimming stripped 5 bases from V and 5 bases from J, with 9 bases between. The CDR3 consists of 12 residues. Germline CDR1 SGHVS, CDR2 FNYEAQ. CDR3 bases: TGTGCCAGCAGCACCGCAGGGACTGAAGCTTTCTTT. Its protein product is CASSTAGTEAFF.

J is TRBJ2-1 and V is TRBV10-1; 14 positions agree with TRBD2. The length of the CDR3 is 18 residues. V was clipped by 5 bases and J by 10 bases; unmatched bases: 16. CDR1 and CDR2 from the germline V gene are WNHNN and SYGVQD (reference sequence). As DNA, the CDR3 is TGCGCCAGCAGTACCGGGACAGGGGGACTAGCGGGAGTCGGCGAGCAGTTCTTC. Its translation: CASSTGTGGLAGVGEQFF.

The chain is built from TRBV9 and TRBJ2-3; D is undetermined. V lost 4 bases, J lost 3 bases, and 9 bases lay in between. The CDR3 is 13 amino acids. CDR1 SGDLS and CDR2 YYNGEE come from the germline V gene. CDR3 protein: CASSPSMTDTQYF. CDR3 in DNA: TGTGCCAGCAGCCCTAGTATGACAGATACGCAGTATTTT.

The chain employs TRBV5-1 and TRBJ1-1, with 7 bases lining up with TRBD1. From germline, CDR1 is SGHRS and CDR2 YFSETQ. This CDR3 region has 14 residues. V dropped 6 bases and J dropped 1; count of bases not matched to a gene: 6. The CDR3 loop reads CASTRQGGNTEAFF. The CDR3 DNA reads as TGCGCCAGCACCCGACAGGGAGGGAACACTGAAGCTTTCTTT.

The chain recombines TRBV6-1 with TRBJ1-2, with 8 bases matching TRBD1. Looked up from germline, CDR1 is MNHNS and CDR2 is SASEGT. The CDR3 extends over 17 amino acids. The ends lost 1 base at V and 8 bases at J; junction bases unmatched: 15. CDR3 DNA sequence: TGTGCCAGCAGTGAAGTTCACGCAGCCACAGGGGGTAGAGGCTACACCTTC. Translated, it gives CASSEVHAATGGRGYTF.

CDR3 sequence reads: CASSQVDRVGSPLHF. As DNA, the CDR3 is TGCGCCAGCAGCCAAGTAGACAGGGTGGGGTCACCCCTCCACTTT. The chain recombines TRBV4-1 with TRBJ1-6; 7 nucleotides agree with TRBD1. Germline values: CDR1 MGHRA, CDR2 YSYEKL. The CDR3 runs to 15 residues. V shed 1 base, J shed 10 bases, and the junction held 7 bases outside the gene matches.